Following are 32 T cell receptor beta chains from one sample sequenced in a study of blood T cells in healthy people across ages. A second PCR of roughly 7 to 11 cycles used a sample-barcoded 5' primer and a J-beta primer mix. A single record per CDR3 protein comes from TCRdb applying MiXCR to the 5' RACE reads. Of approximately 800,000 distinct CDR3 sequences listed, roughly three fifths were seen once; the top ten hold about 26%. Sequencing used blood. The receptors originated from a man aged 40-50 years in good health.

This clonotype has only a few counts. The chain uses TRBV28 and TRBJ1-5; 7 positions match TRBD1. The J segment lost 0 bases and the V segment lost 4 bases, leaving 6 bases of the junction unmatched. The CDR3 totals 16 residues. Looked up from germline, CDR1 is MDHEN and CDR2 is SYDVKM. The CDR3 sequence is CASSSSGGFSNQPQHF. The DNA for the CDR3 is TGTGCCAGCAGTTCATCAGGGGGATTTAGCAATCAGCCCCAGCATTTT.

The genes are TRBV15 and TRBJ2-6; TRBD1 might be the D (6 bases). V was pared by 8 bases and J by 2 bases, with 10 bases between. CDR1 and CDR2 from the germline V gene are LNHNV and YYDKDF (reference sequence). The CDR3 sequence is 14 residues long. The CDR3 here is CATPGVPGANVLTF. CDR3 DNA sequence: TGTGCCACCCCAGGGGTTCCTGGGGCCAACGTCCTGACTTTC. The full variable domain, with the rest looked up from reference TRBV15 and TRBJ2-6, is DAMVIQNPRYQVTQFGKPVTLSCSQTLNHNVMYWYQQKSSQAPKLLFHYYDKDFNNEADTPDNFQSRRPNTSFCFLDIRSPGLGDTAMYLCATPGVPGANVLTFGAGSRLTVL.

This CDR3 reads CATSDPEASGSPYNEQFF. CDR3 sequence (DNA): TGTGCCACCAGTGATCCGGAGGCTAGCGGGAGTCCCTACAATGAGCAGTTCTTC. The chain uses TRBV24-1 and TRBJ2-1; TRBD2 matches 10 bases. CDR3 length equals 18 residues. CDR1 is KGHDR, CDR2 SFDVKD, per germline. V lost 3 bases to trimming and J lost 2 bases; unmatched junction nucleotides: 9.

CDR3 sequence: CASRQTAREVQYF. The CDR3 DNA is TGTGCCAGCAGGCAAACAGCCCGGGAGGTTCAGTACTTC. This chain connects TRBV28 to TRBJ2-5; 7 bases map to TRBD2. From germline, CDR1 is MDHEN and CDR2 SYDVKM. The CDR3 length is 13 residues. Trimming cost V 6 bases and J 11 bases; bases outside gene matches: 12.

The chain links TRBV28 to TRBJ2-5; tentative D call: TRBD1 (6 bases). The CDR3 loop spans 17 amino acids. CDR1 MDHEN and CDR2 SYDVKM come from the germline V gene. Trimming shortened V by 5 bases and J by 0 bases, and 19 bases separated the two germline ends. In DNA form, the CDR3 reads TGTGCCAGCAGTCCGATCACAGGGATCGGGTACCAAGAGACCCAGTACTTC. It yields the protein CASSPITGIGYQETQYF.

This clonotype was counted only a few times. This chain uses TRBV7-6 with TRBJ2-4; D may match TRBD1 or TRBD2 (5 bases each). The better agreement between TRBJ2-7 and the DNA end casts doubt on the J call. In germline, CDR1 is SGHVS, CDR2 FNYEAQ. The CDR3 loop spans 14 amino acids. The CDR3: CASSFGTASREQYF. For the CDR3, the DNA is TGTGCCAGCAGCTTTGGGACGGCAAGTCGCGAGCAGTACTTC.

The chain recombines TRBV2 with TRBJ2-3, with D possibly TRBD1 on 6 matching bases. V lost 7 bases, J lost 4 bases, and 18 bases lay in between. The CDR3 length is 15 residues. In germline, CDR1 is SNHLY, CDR2 FYNNEI. CDR3 coding DNA: TGTGCCAGCATGTCGAACAGGGTGTTGGCAGATACGCAGTATTTT. Amino acids: CASMSNRVLADTQYF. Variable domain in full (rest from reference TRBV2 and TRBJ2-3): EPEVTQTPSHQVTQMGQEVILRCVPISNHLYFYWYRQILGQKVEFLVSFYNNEISEKSEIFDDQFSVERPDGSNFTLKIRSTKLEDSAMYFCASMSNRVLADTQYFGPGTRLTVL.

The chain joins TRBV4-3 to TRBJ2-2; D is uncertain. V dropped 2 bases and J dropped 0 bases, with 7 bases sitting between them. This CDR3 contains 15 residues. Germline CDR1 and CDR2: LGHNA and YSLEER. The CDR3 DNA reads TGCGCCAGCAGCCAATACTCTACGAACACCGGGGAGCTGTTTTTT. Translation: CASSQYSTNTGELFF.

This clonotype was recorded a few times. The rearrangement uses TRBV9 and TRBJ2-3; D is perhaps TRBD2 (6 bases). The CDR3 consists of 14 residues. Trimming removed 5 bases from V and 0 bases from J, with 10 bases in between. Germline V gives CDR1 SGDLS, CDR2 YYNGEE. CDR3 protein: CASSAGTSTDTQYF. CDR3 DNA: TGTGCCAGCAGTGCCGGGACTAGCACAGATACGCAGTATTTT.

The chain carries TRBV15 and TRBJ2-7; D may be TRBD1 (6 bases). The DNA matches TRBJ2-5 better at its end, which makes the J call doubtful. Germline-derived CDR1 and CDR2 are LNHNV and YYDKDF (reference sequence). This CDR3 has 15 residues. The CDR3 is CATSRADRPTETQYF. The CDR3 region has the DNA TGTGCCACCAGCAGAGCGGACAGACCCACGGAGACCCAGTACTTC.

This chain uses TRBV6-2 or TRBV6-3 with TRBJ2-1, with 9 bases that match TRBD1. The V segment lost 2 bases and the J segment 4 bases; nucleotides outside the gene matches: 0. CDR1 and CDR2 from the germline V gene are MNHEY and SVGEGT. CDR3 length equals 14 residues. The CDR3 spells CASSYGQGYNEQFF. The CDR3 DNA is TGTGCCAGCAGTTACGGACAGGGGTACAATGAGCAGTTCTTC.

The chain joins TRBV14 to TRBJ2-6, with unresolved D. Germline V lookup: CDR1 SGHDN, CDR2 FVKESK. CDR3 length: 17 residues. V was clipped by 0 bases and J by 0 bases, with 9 bases between them. CDR3 bases: TGTGCCAGCAGCCAAGATGATGGGTTCTCTGGGGCCAACGTCCTGACTTTC. Its protein product is CASSQDDGFSGANVLTF.

Concerning this clonotype: This may be a read error: a much more frequent sequence differs by one nucleotide. V usage is TRBV29-1 and J usage is TRBJ2-3; TRBD2 matches at 10 bases. The CDR3 extends over 15 amino acids. Germline CDR1 and CDR2: SQVTM and ANQGSEA. CDR3 coding DNA: TGCAGCGTGGGTGGGACTAGCGCTTTCACAGATACGCGGTATTTT. Translating it yields CSVGGTSAFTDTRYF.

This clonotype was found once. This chain joins TRBV14 and TRBJ2-7, with D uncertain. Per germline, CDR1 SGHDN and CDR2 FVKESK. V dropped 1 base and J dropped 2 bases, with 12 bases sitting between them. The CDR3 loop spans 15 amino acids. The CDR3: CASSQGARTPYEQYF. The DNA of the CDR3 is TGTGCCAGCAGCCAAGGGGCCAGGACCCCCTACGAGCAGTACTTC.

This clonotype came up a few times. The genes are TRBV9 and TRBJ1-2, with 7 bases that match TRBD1. Germline V gene lookup returns CDR1 SGDLS and CDR2 YYNGEE. The CDR3 runs 16 residues. J was trimmed by 3 bases and V by 0 bases; bases with no gene match: 8. CDR3 loop: CASSVATGDVYYGYTF. DNA of the CDR3: TGTGCCAGCAGCGTAGCAACAGGGGATGTGTACTATGGCTACACCTTC.

This clonotype was observed a single time. J is TRBJ1-5 and V is TRBV20-1; D gene uncertain. Germline V lookup: CDR1 DFQATT, CDR2 SNEGSKA (reference sequence). CDR3 length: 14 residues. V was trimmed by 0 bases and J by 4 bases, leaving 10 bases between them. The CDR3 here is CSARDNLGNQPQHF. Written as DNA, the CDR3 is TGCAGTGCTAGAGACAATTTGGGGAATCAGCCCCAGCATTTT.

The rearrangement links TRBV20-1 to TRBJ1-4; D is perhaps TRBD1 (5 bases). Trimming cost V 0 bases and J 4 bases, with 9 bases left between them. CDR3 length: 14 residues. The germline gives CDR1 DFQATT, CDR2 SNEGSKA (reference sequence). In DNA form, the CDR3 reads TGCAGTGCTAGAGAGACAGACCTTAATGAAAAACTGTTTTTT. Residues: CSARETDLNEKLFF.

The chain links TRBV7-9 to TRBJ2-7; D is unresolved. Trimming stripped 4 bases from V and 2 bases from J, with 12 bases between. The CDR3 has 14 amino acids. The V gene's germline CDR1 is SEHNR and CDR2 FQNEAQ (reference sequence). CDR3 residues: CASSSDFSPYEQYF. In DNA form, the CDR3 reads TGTGCCAGCAGCTCTGACTTCTCACCCTACGAGCAGTACTTC.

In this sample, this clonotype turned up once. The chain carries TRBV5-1 and TRBJ2-7; TRBD2 aligns across 10 bases. The CDR3 length is 15 residues. With 5 bases clipped from V and 2 bases from J, the junction kept 7 bases outside the gene matches. Germline V gene data show CDR1 as SGHRS and CDR2 as YFSETQ. The CDR3 reads CASSYASGSTYEQYF. In DNA, the CDR3 is TGCGCCAGCAGTTACGCTAGCGGGAGCACCTACGAGCAGTACTTC.

This clonotype was detected a few times. This chain joins TRBV5-1 and TRBJ2-5, with a possible D match to TRBD1 (5 bases). The germline CDR1 and CDR2 sequences are SGHRS and YFSETQ. V lost 0 bases and J 3 bases, leaving 12 bases between the germline ends. The CDR3 runs to 15 residues. In DNA, the CDR3 is TGCGCCAGCAGCTTGGCCAGGGCTAGAGAAGAGACCCAGTACTTC. Its protein product is CASSLARAREETQYF.

Worth noting for this clonotype: An end of the junction differs from the germline gene, which may be a read error. The chain couples TRBV6-2 or TRBV6-3 to TRBJ2-1; 10 nucleotides agree with TRBD2. From germline, CDR1 is MNHEY and CDR2 SVGEGT. The CDR3 is made up of 12 amino acids. The CDR3 spells CVSEREGNEQFF. The CDR3 nucleotides are TGTGTCAGCGAGCGGGAGGGTAATGAGCAGTTCTTC.

This chain connects TRBV12-3 or TRBV12-4 to TRBJ1-4; the D is unclear. This CDR3 region has 13 residues. V lost 7 bases, J lost 1 base, and 7 bases lay in between. CDR3 DNA sequence: TGTGCCAGCACCGCCGTAACTAATGAAAAACTGTTTTTT. Translated, it gives CASTAVTNEKLFF.

This chain connects TRBV27 to TRBJ2-1, with D hard to call. V was cut by 6 bases and J by 7 bases, with 16 bases left in between. The CDR3 is made up of 14 amino acids. From germline, CDR1 is MNHEY and CDR2 SMNVEV (reference sequence). The CDR3 here is CASRERSVVNEQFF. CDR3 sequence (DNA): TGTGCCAGCAGGGAGAGAAGTGTAGTGAATGAGCAGTTCTTC.

In this sample, this clonotype turned up a few times. This rearrangement joins TRBV15 to TRBJ2-3, with D maybe TRBD1 (6 bases). Trimming cost V 8 bases and J 2 bases, with 14 bases left between them. Germline V lookup: CDR1 LNHNV, CDR2 YYDKDF (reference sequence). CDR3 length: 14 amino acids. CDR3 in amino acids: CATAMGHDTDTQYF. CDR3 DNA sequence: TGTGCCACCGCGATGGGACACGACACAGATACGCAGTATTTT.

This sequence joins TRBV24-1 and TRBJ1-1; 10 bases align to TRBD1. Trimming removed 5 bases from V and 8 bases from J; junction bases left unmatched: 7. Germline lookup yields CDR1 KGHDR and CDR2 SFDVKD. This CDR3 has 14 amino acids. CDR3 loop: CATSAETGGDEAFF. The CDR3 DNA reads TGTGCCACCAGTGCGGAGACAGGGGGCGACGAAGCTTTCTTT.

This clonotype was seen a handful of times. CDR3 amino acids: CASSDEGASYNEQFF. The CDR3 region has the DNA TGTGCCAGCAGTGACGAGGGGGCTTCCTACAATGAGCAGTTCTTC. The gene calls are TRBV6-4 and TRBJ2-1; 7 bases align to TRBD1. Germline V gene lookup returns CDR1 MRHNA and CDR2 SNTAGT. This CDR3 contains 15 residues. With 2 bases clipped from V and 1 base from J, the junction kept 2 bases outside the gene matches.

This clonotype was seen at least ten times. The CDR3 nucleotides are TGTGCCAGCAAGGGACAGGAGGTCACAGATACGCAGTATTTT. This encodes CASKGQEVTDTQYF. The chain recombines TRBV28 with TRBJ2-3; TRBD1 matches 8 bases. CDR1 MDHEN and CDR2 SYDVKM come from the germline V gene. The CDR3 is 14 amino acids. Losses at the gene ends were 7 bases for V and 2 bases for J; bases not matched to a gene: 5.

The chain couples TRBV27 to TRBJ2-4, with TRBD1 identical over 11 bases. The DNA end is more similar to TRBJ2-7, so the J call may be wrong. The CDR3 consists of 16 residues. The V gene's germline CDR1 is MNHEY and CDR2 SMNVEV (reference sequence). DNA for the CDR3: TGTGCCAGCAGTTTATCGGGGGACAGGGGGGTTGGCGAGCAGTACTTC. Its translation is CASSLSGDRGVGEQYF.

V is TRBV6-2 or TRBV6-3 and J is TRBJ2-1, with TRBD2 matching over 9 bases. V dropped 6 bases and J dropped 0; count of bases not matched to a gene: 12. There are 18 residues in the CDR3. The V gene's germline CDR1 is MNHEY and CDR2 SVGEGT. CDR3 nucleotide sequence: TGTGCCAGCAGAAAGACCCCGCTAGCGGGGTACTCCTACAATGAGCAGTTCTTC. This translates into CASRKTPLAGYSYNEQFF.

CDR3 region: CASRKGLAGEEETQYF. CDR3 in DNA: TGTGCCAGCCGGAAAGGACTAGCGGGAGAAGAAGAGACCCAGTACTTC. The V call is TRBV10-3, the J call TRBJ2-5, with 13 bases that match TRBD2. The CDR3 runs to 16 residues. The V gene end was trimmed by 10 bases and the J gene end by 3 bases; junction bases not matched to a gene: 11. The germline V gene encodes CDR1 ENHRY and CDR2 SYGVKD.

The chain is built from TRBV15 and TRBJ1-2; a possible D gene is TRBD1 (5 bases). Trimming removed 6 bases from V and 4 bases from J, with 21 bases in between. The CDR3 covers 16 residues. The germline V gene encodes CDR1 LNHNV and CDR2 YYDKDF (reference sequence). The CDR3, as DNA: TGTGCCACCAGTAAAGACAGAAACAAACCCCCCTATGGCTACACCTTC. This sequence encodes CATSKDRNKPPYGYTF.

The table lists this clonotype with a few counts. The chain recombines TRBV27 with TRBJ1-1; maybe TRBD1 (5 bases). This CDR3 spans 15 amino acids. Between the trimmed V and J ends, which lost 5 bases and 1 base, there was a span of 14 bases. Germline V gives CDR1 MNHEY, CDR2 SMNVEV (reference sequence). The CDR3 here is CASSPPGTANTEAFF. The CDR3 DNA sequence: TGTGCCAGCAGTCCCCCCGGGACCGCGAACACTGAAGCTTTCTTT.